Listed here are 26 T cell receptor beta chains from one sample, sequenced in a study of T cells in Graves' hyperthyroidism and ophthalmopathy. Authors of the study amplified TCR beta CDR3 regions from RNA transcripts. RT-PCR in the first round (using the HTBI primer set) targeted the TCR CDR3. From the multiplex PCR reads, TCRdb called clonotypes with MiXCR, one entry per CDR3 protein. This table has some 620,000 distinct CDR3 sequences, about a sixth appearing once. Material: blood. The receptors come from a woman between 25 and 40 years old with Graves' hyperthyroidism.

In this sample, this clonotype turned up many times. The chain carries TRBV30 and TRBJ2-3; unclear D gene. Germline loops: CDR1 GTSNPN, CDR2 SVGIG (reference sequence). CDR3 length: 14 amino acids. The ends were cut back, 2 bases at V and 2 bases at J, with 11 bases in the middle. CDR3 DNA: TGTGCCTGGAGTACAAGCGCGTACACAGATACGCAGTATTTT. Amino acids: CAWSTSAYTDTQYF.

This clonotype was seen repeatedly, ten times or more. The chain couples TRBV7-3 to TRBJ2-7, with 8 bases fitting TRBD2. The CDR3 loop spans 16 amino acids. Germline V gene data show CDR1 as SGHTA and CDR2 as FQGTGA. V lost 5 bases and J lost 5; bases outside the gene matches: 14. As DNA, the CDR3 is TGTGCCAGCAGCCCGGGGGGGGGACTCCCTAGCGACGAGCAGTACTTC. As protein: CASSPGGGLPSDEQYF. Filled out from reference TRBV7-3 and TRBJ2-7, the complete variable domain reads GAGVSQTPSNKVTEKGKYVELRCDPISGHTALYWYRQSLGQGPEFLIYFQGTGAADDSGLPNDRFFAVRPEGSVSTLKIQRTERGDSAVYLCASSPGGGLPSDEQYFGPGTRLTVT.

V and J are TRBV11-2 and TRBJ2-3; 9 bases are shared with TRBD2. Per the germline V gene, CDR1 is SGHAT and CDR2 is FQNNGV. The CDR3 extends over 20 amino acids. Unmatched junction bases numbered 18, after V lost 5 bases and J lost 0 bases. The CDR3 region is CASSPPGAGGYLSSTDTQYF. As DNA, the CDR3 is TGTGCCAGCAGCCCGCCGGGAGCGGGGGGTTACCTTTCTAGCACAGATACGCAGTATTTT.

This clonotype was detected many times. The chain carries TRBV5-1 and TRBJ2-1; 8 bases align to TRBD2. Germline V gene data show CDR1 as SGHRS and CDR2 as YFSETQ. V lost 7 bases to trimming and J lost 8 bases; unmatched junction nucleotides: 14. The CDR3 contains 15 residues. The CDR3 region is CASQPSGSFAHEQFF. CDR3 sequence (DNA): TGCGCCAGCCAACCCAGCGGGAGCTTTGCCCATGAGCAGTTCTTC. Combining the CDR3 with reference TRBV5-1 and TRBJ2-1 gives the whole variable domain KAGVTQTPRYLIKTRGQQVTLSCSPISGHRSVSWYQQTPGQGLQFLFEYFSETQRNKGNFPGRFSGRQFSNSRSEMNVSTLELGDSALYLCASQPSGSFAHEQFFGPGTRLTVL.

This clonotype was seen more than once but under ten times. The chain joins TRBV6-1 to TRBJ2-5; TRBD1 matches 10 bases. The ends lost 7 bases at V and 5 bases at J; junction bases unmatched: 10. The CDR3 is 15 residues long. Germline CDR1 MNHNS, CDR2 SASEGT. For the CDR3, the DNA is TGTGCCAGCACCCCCAGACAGGGGGCGCGGGAGACCCAGTACTTC. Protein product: CASTPRQGARETQYF.

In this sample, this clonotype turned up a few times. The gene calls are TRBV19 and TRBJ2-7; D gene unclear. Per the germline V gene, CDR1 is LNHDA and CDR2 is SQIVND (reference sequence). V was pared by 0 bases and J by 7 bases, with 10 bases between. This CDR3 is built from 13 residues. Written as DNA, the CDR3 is TGTGCCAGTAGTATAGATCGAGCCCTGGAGCAGTACTTC. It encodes CASSIDRALEQYF. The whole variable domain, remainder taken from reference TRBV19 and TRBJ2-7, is DGGITQSPKYLFRKEGQNVTLSCEQNLNHDAMYWYRQDPGQGLRLIYYSQIVNDFQKGDIAEGYSVSREKKESFPLTVTSAQKNPTAFYLCASSIDRALEQYFGPGTRLTVT.

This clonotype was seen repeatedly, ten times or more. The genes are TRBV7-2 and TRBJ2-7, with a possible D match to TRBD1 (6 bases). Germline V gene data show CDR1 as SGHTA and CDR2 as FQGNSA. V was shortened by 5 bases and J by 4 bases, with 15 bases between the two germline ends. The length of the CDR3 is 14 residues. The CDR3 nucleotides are TGTGCCAGCAGCGTAGGGGGAGTCGGGTACGAGCAGTACTTC. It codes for CASSVGGVGYEQYF.

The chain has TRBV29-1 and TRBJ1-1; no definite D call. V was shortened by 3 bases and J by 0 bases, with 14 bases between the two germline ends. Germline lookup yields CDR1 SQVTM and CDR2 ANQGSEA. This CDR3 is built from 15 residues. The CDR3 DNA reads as TGCAGCGTTGAGAAGTCGGATCGGGTGAACACTGAAGCTTTCTTT. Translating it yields CSVEKSDRVNTEAFF.

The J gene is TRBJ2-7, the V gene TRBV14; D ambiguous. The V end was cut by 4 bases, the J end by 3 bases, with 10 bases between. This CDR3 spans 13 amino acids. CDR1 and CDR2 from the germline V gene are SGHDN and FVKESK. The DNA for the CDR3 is TGTGCCAGCAGCCGAGTCCCAAGCTACGAGCAGTACTTC. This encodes CASSRVPSYEQYF.

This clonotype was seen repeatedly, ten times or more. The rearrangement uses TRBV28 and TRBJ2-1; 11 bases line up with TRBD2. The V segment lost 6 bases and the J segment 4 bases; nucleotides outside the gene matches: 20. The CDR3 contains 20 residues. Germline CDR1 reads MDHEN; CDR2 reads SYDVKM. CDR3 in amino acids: CASSTFTGTSGRGRYNEQFF. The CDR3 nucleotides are TGTGCCAGCAGCACCTTTACCGGGACTAGCGGTCGAGGACGTTACAATGAGCAGTTCTTC.

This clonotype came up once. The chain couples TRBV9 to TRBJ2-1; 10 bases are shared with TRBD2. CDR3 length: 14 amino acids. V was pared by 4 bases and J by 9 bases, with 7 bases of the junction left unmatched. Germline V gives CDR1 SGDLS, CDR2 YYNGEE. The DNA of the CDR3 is TGTGCCAGCAGCCCCTCTCAGCGGGAGGGTGAGCAGTTCTTC. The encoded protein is CASSPSQREGEQFF.

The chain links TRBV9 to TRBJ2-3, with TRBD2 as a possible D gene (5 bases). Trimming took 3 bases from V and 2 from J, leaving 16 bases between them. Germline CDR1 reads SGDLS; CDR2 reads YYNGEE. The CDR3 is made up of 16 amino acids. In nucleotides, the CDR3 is TGTGCCAGCAGCGCTTCACGGGGTTCTATCACAGATACGCAGTATTTT. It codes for CASSASRGSITDTQYF.

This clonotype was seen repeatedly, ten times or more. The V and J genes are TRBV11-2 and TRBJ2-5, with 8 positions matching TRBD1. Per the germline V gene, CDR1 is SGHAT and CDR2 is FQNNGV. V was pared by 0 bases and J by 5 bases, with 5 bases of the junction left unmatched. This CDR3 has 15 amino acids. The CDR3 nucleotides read TGTGCCAGCAGCTTAGATCGGACAGGGAGTGAGACCCAGTACTTC. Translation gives CASSLDRTGSETQYF.

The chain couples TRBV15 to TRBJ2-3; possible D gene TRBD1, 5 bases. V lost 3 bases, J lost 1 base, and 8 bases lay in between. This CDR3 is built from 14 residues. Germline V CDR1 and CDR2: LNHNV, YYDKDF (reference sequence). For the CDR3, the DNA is TGTGCCACCAGCAGGGCGACAGGCACAGATACGCAGTATTTT. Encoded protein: CATSRATGTDTQYF.

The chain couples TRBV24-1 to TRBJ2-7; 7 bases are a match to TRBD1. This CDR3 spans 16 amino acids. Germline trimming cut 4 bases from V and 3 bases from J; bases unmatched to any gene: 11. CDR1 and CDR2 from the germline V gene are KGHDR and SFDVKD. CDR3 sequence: CATSELGQVGYYEQYF. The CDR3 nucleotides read TGTGCCACCAGTGAACTCGGACAGGTCGGGTACTACGAGCAGTACTTC.

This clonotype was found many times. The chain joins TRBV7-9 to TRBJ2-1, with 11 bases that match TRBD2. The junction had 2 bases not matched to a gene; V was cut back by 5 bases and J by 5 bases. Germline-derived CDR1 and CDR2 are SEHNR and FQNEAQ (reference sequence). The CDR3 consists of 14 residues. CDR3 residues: CASSATSGNNEQFF. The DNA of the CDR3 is TGTGCCAGCAGCGCGACTAGCGGGAACAATGAGCAGTTCTTC.

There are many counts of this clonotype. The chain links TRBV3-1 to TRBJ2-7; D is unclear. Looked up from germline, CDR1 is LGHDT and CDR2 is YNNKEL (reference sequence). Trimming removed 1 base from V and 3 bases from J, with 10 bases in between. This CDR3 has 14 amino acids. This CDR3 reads CASSQVAGIYEQYF. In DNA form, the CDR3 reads TGTGCCAGCAGCCAAGTCGCTGGGATCTACGAGCAGTACTTC.

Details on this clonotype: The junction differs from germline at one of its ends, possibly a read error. CDR3 bases: TGTGCCAGCACTCCCGAGGTTGCGGCCGCCCAAGAGACCCGGTACTTC. Its protein product is CASTPEVAAAQETRYF. This rearrangement joins TRBV6-1 to TRBJ2-5; unclear D gene. The CDR3 totals 16 residues. CDR1 and CDR2 (germline): MNHNS, SASEGT.

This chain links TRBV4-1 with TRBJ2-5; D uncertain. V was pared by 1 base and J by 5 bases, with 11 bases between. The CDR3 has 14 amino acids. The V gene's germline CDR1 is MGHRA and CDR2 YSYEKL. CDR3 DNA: TGCGCCAGCAGCCAAGGAGTTGCTGGGGAGACCCAGTACTTC. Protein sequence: CASSQGVAGETQYF.

The CDR3 spells CASSPGTENNEQFF. As DNA, the CDR3 is TGTGCCAGCTCACCCGGGACGGAAAACAATGAGCAGTTCTTC. The chain employs TRBV18 and TRBJ2-1; possibly TRBD1 or TRBD2 for D (5 bases each). Per the germline V gene, CDR1 is KGHSH and CDR2 is LQKENI. V lost 3 bases and J lost 5, with 11 bases in between. The CDR3 is 14 residues long.

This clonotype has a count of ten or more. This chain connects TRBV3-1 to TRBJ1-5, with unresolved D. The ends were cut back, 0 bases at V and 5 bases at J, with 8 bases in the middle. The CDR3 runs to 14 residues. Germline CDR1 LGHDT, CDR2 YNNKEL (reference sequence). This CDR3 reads CASSQDPGYQPQHF. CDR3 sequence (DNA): TGTGCCAGCAGCCAAGATCCAGGTTATCAGCCCCAGCATTTT.

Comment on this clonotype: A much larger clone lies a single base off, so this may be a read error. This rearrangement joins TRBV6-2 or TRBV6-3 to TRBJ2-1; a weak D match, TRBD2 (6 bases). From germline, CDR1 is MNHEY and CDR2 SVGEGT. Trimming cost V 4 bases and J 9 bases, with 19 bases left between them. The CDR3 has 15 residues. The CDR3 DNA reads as TGTGCCAGCAGTTCCCGAGCGGCAGCCGGGAGTGAGCAGTTCTTC. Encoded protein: CASSSRAAAGSEQFF.

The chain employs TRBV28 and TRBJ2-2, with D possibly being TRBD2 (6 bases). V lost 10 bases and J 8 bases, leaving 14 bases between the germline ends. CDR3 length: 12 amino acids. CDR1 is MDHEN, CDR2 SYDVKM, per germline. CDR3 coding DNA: TGTGCCACCCGGGGGATCCCAGGGGAGCTGTTTTTT. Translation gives CATRGIPGELFF.

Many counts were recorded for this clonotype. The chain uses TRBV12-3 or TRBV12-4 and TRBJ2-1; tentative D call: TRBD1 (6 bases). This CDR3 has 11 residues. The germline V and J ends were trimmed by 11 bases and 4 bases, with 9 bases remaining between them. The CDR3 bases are TGTGCCGTGGGGGCTTACAATGAGCAGTTCTTC. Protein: CAVGAYNEQFF.

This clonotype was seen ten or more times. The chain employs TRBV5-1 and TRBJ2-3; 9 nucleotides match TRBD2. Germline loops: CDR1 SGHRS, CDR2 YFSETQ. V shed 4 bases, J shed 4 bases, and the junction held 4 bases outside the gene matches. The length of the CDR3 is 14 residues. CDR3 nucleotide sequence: TGCGCCAGCAGCGGGTCTAGCGGGGCAGATACGCAGTATTTT. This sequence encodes CASSGSSGADTQYF.

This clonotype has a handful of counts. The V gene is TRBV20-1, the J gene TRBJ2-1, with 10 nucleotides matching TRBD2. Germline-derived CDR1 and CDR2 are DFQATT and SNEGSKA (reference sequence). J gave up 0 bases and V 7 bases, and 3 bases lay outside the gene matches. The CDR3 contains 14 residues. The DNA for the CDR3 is TGCAGTGGGAAGCGGGAGGGCTCCTACAATGAGCAGTTCTTC. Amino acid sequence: CSGKREGSYNEQFF.